The 21 T cell receptor beta chains in this list originate from one sample, sequenced in a study of shared clonotypes between healthy human individuals. The assay was immunoSEQ multiplex PCR, and TCRdb's table has in-frame clones only and misses some. The sample contains about 340,000 clones, around 79% of which appear only once. The specimen sequenced was memory CD4+ T cells sorted from blood. Subset described: CD45RA-negative fraction. These receptors were obtained from a man aged 25 to 40 in good health.

This clone showed up just a few times. J is TRBJ2-1 and V is TRBV27, with TRBD1 matching over 10 bases. CDR1 is MNHEY, CDR2 SMNVEV, per germline (reference sequence). This CDR3 is 17 amino acids long. J gave up 9 bases and V 7 bases, and 18 bases lay outside the gene matches. The CDR3 sequence: CASTALQFRTGGAEQFF. DNA of the CDR3: TGTGCCAGCACCGCTCTCCAGTTTCGGACAGGGGGGGCTGAGCAGTTCTTC.

The count of this clone is one. The chain recombines TRBV6-1 with TRBJ1-2; 7 bases line up with TRBD1. The length of the CDR3 is 14 residues. V was clipped by 10 bases and J by 4 bases; unmatched bases: 12. CDR1 is MNHNS, CDR2 SASEGT, per germline. CDR3 in DNA: TGTGCCACCAACAGGGGCGAGGGGTCCTATGGCTACACCTTC. This codes for CATNRGEGSYGYTF.

This clone was seen more than once but under ten times. The chain links TRBV6-1 to TRBJ2-7; D unclear. The CDR3 has 11 amino acids. V was shortened by 7 bases and J by 6 bases, with 10 bases between the two germline ends. Germline V gene lookup returns CDR1 MNHNS and CDR2 SASEGT. In nucleotides, the CDR3 is TGTGCCAGCACCTCCTTGTCCGAGCAGTACTTC. Translated: CASTSLSEQYF.

The genes are TRBV29-1 and TRBJ2-5; perhaps D is TRBD1 or TRBD2 (5 bases each). With 7 bases removed from V and 5 bases from J, the gap between germline ends came to 11 bases. In germline, CDR1 is SQVTM, CDR2 ANQGSEA. The CDR3 length is 11 residues. This CDR3 is CSAGGGETQYF. DNA of the CDR3: TGCAGCGCTGGGGGTGGGGAGACCCAGTACTTC.

This clone was observed a single time. The V call is TRBV7-6, the J call TRBJ2-2; D remains unclear. V was pared by 1 base and J by 3 bases, with 18 bases between. This CDR3 comprises 18 residues. Per the germline V gene, CDR1 is SGHVS and CDR2 is FNYEAQ. The CDR3 region has the DNA TGTGCCAGCAGCTTAGGGGTTCGTGGTCCTGGATACACCGGGGAGCTGTTTTTT. Encoded protein: CASSLGVRGPGYTGELFF. The entire variable domain, with the rest obtained from reference TRBV7-6 and TRBJ2-2, is as follows: GAGVSQSPRYKVTKRGQDVALRCDPISGHVSLYWYRQALGQGPEFLTYFNYEAQQDKSGLPNDRFSAERPEGSISTLTIQRTEQRDSAMYRCASSLGVRGPGYTGELFFGEGSRLTVL.

The chain joins TRBV19 to TRBJ1-1; no reliable D call. CDR1 and CDR2 (germline): LNHDA, SQIVND (reference sequence). The CDR3 runs 13 residues. V was clipped by 8 bases and J by 4 bases, with 14 bases between them. The CDR3 sequence: CASLSRMSTEAFF. CDR3 nucleotides: TGTGCCAGTCTATCCCGAATGAGCACTGAAGCTTTCTTT.

This clone is medium-sized by share. The chain employs TRBV6-5 and TRBJ2-7; D uncertain. CDR3 length equals 15 residues. Germline CDR1 reads MNHEY; CDR2 reads SVGAGI. V was shortened by 4 bases and J by 3 bases, with 16 bases between the two germline ends. The CDR3 DNA is TGTGCCAGCAGTTTACCCAGCTCCCAAATCTACGAGCAGTACTTC. Translated: CASSLPSSQIYEQYF.

The chain links TRBV20-1 to TRBJ2-7; either TRBD1 or TRBD2 may supply D (5 bases each). This CDR3 is 11 amino acids long. CDR1 and CDR2 from the germline V gene are DFQATT and SNEGSKA (reference sequence). The V and J ends lost 7 bases and 4 bases respectively, with 11 bases between them. DNA for the CDR3: TGCAGTGGAGGGGAACAATACGAGCAGTACTTC. This encodes CSGGEQYEQYF.

V and J are TRBV2 and TRBJ1-3, with 7 nucleotides matching TRBD1. The CDR3 has 16 amino acids. Germline CDR1 is SNHLY and CDR2 is FYNNEI. Trimming at V came to 5 bases and at J to 4 bases, leaving 11 bases not matched to a gene. CDR3 nucleotides: TGTGCCAGCAGTAAAAACAGGGGAAGCTTGGGAAACACCATATATTTT. This translates into CASSKNRGSLGNTIYF.

The genes are TRBV2 and TRBJ2-3; perhaps TRBD1 as D (5 bases). Germline CDR1 and CDR2: SNHLY and FYNNEI. V dropped 8 bases and J dropped 3 bases, with 9 bases sitting between them. This CDR3 has 12 residues. CDR3 DNA: TGTGCCAGCGGGGCGCCGACAGATACGCAGTATTTT. It codes for CASGAPTDTQYF.

The V and J genes are TRBV7-2 and TRBJ2-3; 9 nucleotides align to TRBD2. This CDR3 is 15 amino acids long. J was trimmed by 0 bases and V by 5 bases; bases with no gene match: 3. Germline CDR1 SGHTA, CDR2 FQGNSA. CDR3 sequence: CASSQGLASTDTQYF. The CDR3 region has the DNA TGTGCCAGCAGCCAGGGACTAGCTAGCACAGATACGCAGTATTTT. Drawing the rest from reference TRBV7-2 and TRBJ2-3, the complete variable domain is GAGVSQSPSNKVTEKGKDVELRCDPISGHTALYWYRQSLGQGLEFLIYFQGNSAPDKSGLPSDRFSAERTGGSVSTLTIQRTQQEDSAVYLCASSQGLASTDTQYFGPGTRLTVL.

The chain carries TRBV5-1 and TRBJ2-1; D ambiguous. V dropped 7 bases and J dropped 1 base, with 12 bases sitting between them. Germline V gene data show CDR1 as SGHRS and CDR2 as YFSETQ. This CDR3 contains 14 residues. CDR3 sequence (DNA): TGCGCCAGCTTCGTTGGTGAGTCCTACAATGAGCAGTTCTTC. Its translation: CASFVGESYNEQFF.

This clone was seen only once. The chain has TRBV6-6 and TRBJ2-5; D unclear. This CDR3 has 14 amino acids. Trimming stripped 0 bases from V and 5 bases from J, with 10 bases between. Germline V gives CDR1 MNHNY, CDR2 SVGAGI (reference sequence). The CDR3 DNA sequence: TGTGCCAGCAGTTACTCGGCTAATGATGAGACCCAGTACTTC. Translating it yields CASSYSANDETQYF.

This clone was counted a few times. CDR3 nucleotide sequence: TGCAGCGTTGATTTGACAGGGGGAGACGAGCAGTACTTC. Translation gives CSVDLTGGDEQYF. The rearrangement joins TRBV29-1 to TRBJ2-7; 9 bases align to TRBD1. V gave up 3 bases and J gave up 5 bases; unmatched junction bases: 5. Germline V gene sequence: CDR1 SQVTM, CDR2 ANQGSEA. This CDR3 is built from 13 residues.

The chain combines TRBV5-4 with TRBJ1-2; 7 bases are a match to TRBD1. Germline V gene data show CDR1 as SGHNT and CDR2 as YYREEE (reference sequence). The CDR3 spans 16 residues. V gave up 1 base and J gave up 2 bases; unmatched junction bases: 8. In DNA, the CDR3 is TGTGCCAGCAGCTTGTATAGCGGGACAGAGAACTATGGCTACACCTTC. Translated: CASSLYSGTENYGYTF.

CDR3 in amino acids: CASSPGPGQGNNEQFF. In DNA, the CDR3 is TGTGCCAGCAGCCCAGGACCGGGACAGGGAAACAATGAGCAGTTCTTC. The rearrangement joins TRBV11-3 to TRBJ2-1, with 9 bases identical to TRBD1. The germline CDR1 and CDR2 sequences are SGHNT and YENEEA. The CDR3 has 16 residues. V was pared by 5 bases and J by 5 bases, with 10 bases of the junction left unmatched.

This clone is a singleton in its sample. The J gene is TRBJ2-7, the V gene TRBV5-4; 10 nucleotides line up with TRBD2. CDR3 length equals 14 residues. The V segment lost 4 bases and the J segment 4 bases; nucleotides outside the gene matches: 5. Germline lookup yields CDR1 SGHNT and CDR2 YYREEE (reference sequence). CDR3 bases: TGTGCCAGCAGCGCTGCTAGCGGGGGTTACGAGCAGTACTTC. It encodes CASSAASGGYEQYF.

The rearrangement uses TRBV7-6 and TRBJ2-3, with a possible D match to TRBD2 (5 bases). Deletions cut 2 bases from V and 0 bases from J, with 9 bases between. This CDR3 spans 15 amino acids. The germline V gene has CDR1 SGHVS and CDR2 FNYEAQ. The DNA of the CDR3 is TGTGCCAGCAGCTTATATCGCGGGAGCACAGATACGCAGTATTTT. Protein: CASSLYRGSTDTQYF.

The chain is built from TRBV25-1 and TRBJ2-3; D remains ambiguous. The CDR3 covers 13 residues. V lost 2 bases and J lost 2, with 5 bases in between. The germline V gene has CDR1 MGHDK and CDR2 SYGVNS. The CDR3 reads CASSEPPTDTQYF. DNA of the CDR3: TGTGCCAGCAGTGAACCCCCCACAGATACGCAGTATTTT. The full variable domain, rest sourced from reference TRBV25-1 and TRBJ2-3, is EADIYQTPRYLVIGTGKKITLECSQTMGHDKMYWYQQDPGMELHLIHYSYGVNSTEKGDLSSESTVSRIRTEHFPLTLESARPSHTSQYLCASSEPPTDTQYFGPGTRLTVL.

The chain carries TRBV30 and TRBJ1-4, with D hard to call. Trimming removed 3 bases at V and 7 bases at J, with 9 bases between. This CDR3 has 12 residues. Germline CDR1 is GTSNPN and CDR2 is SVGIG (reference sequence). In DNA form, the CDR3 reads TGTGCCTGGAGAGGGCAAAGTGAAAAACTGTTTTTT. This sequence encodes CAWRGQSEKLFF.

The rearrangement links TRBV10-3 to TRBJ2-2; 11 bases align to TRBD2. V shed 3 bases and J 1 base; nucleotides not matched to a gene: 13. This CDR3 region has 20 residues. Germline V gene lookup returns CDR1 ENHRY and CDR2 SYGVKD. The CDR3 sequence is CAISDPGTSGPIVNTGELFF. As DNA, the CDR3 is TGTGCCATCAGTGACCCCGGGACTAGCGGCCCAATAGTGAACACCGGGGAGCTGTTTTTT.